Shown below are 27 T cell receptor beta chains from a single sample sequenced in a study of blood T cell repertoires in COVID-19. Measured with immunoSEQ multiplex PCR; TCRdb has only the in-frame clones, and not every one. The sample holds approximately 200,000 clones, more than 65% seen once. Input material: peripheral blood. The receptors shown here come from a woman aged 30 to 39 who had recovered from COVID-19.

The rearrangement uses TRBV4-1 and TRBJ2-2; 8 bases align to TRBD1. This CDR3 contains 15 residues. The J segment lost 4 bases and the V segment lost 4 bases, leaving 5 bases of the junction unmatched. CDR1 is MGHRA, CDR2 YSYEKL, per germline. CDR3 in DNA: TGCGCCAGCAGCCTTTGGACAGGGAGCACCGGGGAGCTGTTTTTT. This translates into CASSLWTGSTGELFF.

The V and J genes are TRBV5-4 and TRBJ1-1; D is unresolved. Germline V gene data show CDR1 as SGHNT and CDR2 as YYREEE (reference sequence). This CDR3 spans 15 amino acids. V gave up 0 bases and J gave up 1 base, with 10 bases separating them. CDR3 residues: CASSLGGRENTEAFF. CDR3 nucleotide sequence: TGTGCCAGCAGCTTGGGCGGGCGGGAGAACACTGAAGCTTTCTTT.

The chain is built from TRBV14 and TRBJ2-2, with a weak D call TRBD1 (6 bases). The CDR3 is made up of 14 amino acids. Trimming cost V 7 bases and J 7 bases, with 16 bases left between them. Germline loops: CDR1 SGHDN, CDR2 FVKESK. The CDR3 sequence is CASKLRGSFGELFF. The CDR3 DNA reads as TGTGCCAGCAAACTCAGGGGATCGTTCGGGGAGCTGTTTTTT. The full variable domain, rest sourced from reference TRBV14 and TRBJ2-2, is EAGVTQFPSHSVIEKGQTVTLRCDPISGHDNLYWYRRVMGKEIKFLLHFVKESKQDESGMPNNRFLAERTGGTYSTLKVQPAELEDSGVYFCASKLRGSFGELFFGEGSRLTVL.

The chain recombines TRBV9 with TRBJ2-7, with TRBD2 matching over 9 bases. V lost 2 bases and J lost 5; bases outside the gene matches: 8. CDR3 length: 15 residues. Per germline, CDR1 SGDLS and CDR2 YYNGEE. The CDR3 DNA is TGTGCCAGCAGCGTTGATAGCGGGAGTCGAAACGAGCAGTACTTC. It specifies CASSVDSGSRNEQYF.

The rearrangement uses TRBV4-2 and TRBJ1-5, with a possible D match to TRBD1 (6 bases). This CDR3 region has 15 residues. The V and J ends lost 1 base and 9 bases respectively, with 16 bases between them. Germline V CDR1 and CDR2: LGHNA, YNFKEQ. CDR3 in amino acids: CASSQAQGIVGPQHF. In DNA, the CDR3 is TGTGCCAGCAGCCAAGCACAGGGAATAGTAGGGCCCCAGCATTTT.

The chain uses TRBV20-1 and TRBJ1-2; no reliable D call. This CDR3 is 9 amino acids long. The V end was cut by 6 bases, the J end by 11 bases, with 10 bases between. Germline V gene lookup returns CDR1 DFQATT and CDR2 SNEGSKA (reference sequence). This CDR3 reads CSATPGYTF. DNA for the CDR3: TGCAGTGCAACTCCGGGGTACACCTTC.

The rearrangement joins TRBV28 to TRBJ2-7, with 12 bases fitting TRBD1. Germline values: CDR1 MDHEN, CDR2 SYDVKM. The CDR3 sequence is 12 residues long. J was trimmed by 5 bases and V by 10 bases; bases with no gene match: 3. Here the CDR3 DNA reads TGTGCCATTCGGGACAGGGGGCACGAGCAGTACTTC. Translation gives CAIRDRGHEQYF. The full variable domain, in which reference TRBV28 and TRBJ2-7 provide the parts outside the CDR3, is DVKVTQSSRYLVKRTGEKVFLECVQDMDHENMFWYRQDPGLGLRLIYFSYDVKMKEKGDIPEGYSVSREKKERFSLILESASTNQTSMYLCAIRDRGHEQYFGPGTRLTVT.

The chain links TRBV28 to TRBJ2-7; 12 nucleotides match TRBD1. Germline V lookup: CDR1 MDHEN, CDR2 SYDVKM. V gave up 7 bases and J gave up 5 bases; unmatched junction bases: 6. CDR3 length: 14 amino acids. The CDR3 bases are TGTGCCAGCACGTCCGGGACAGGGGGCAACGAGCAGTACTTC. Its translation is CASTSGTGGNEQYF.

The V gene is TRBV10-3, the J gene TRBJ2-2, with 9 nucleotides matching TRBD1. The V gene end was trimmed by 6 bases and the J gene end by 0 bases; junction bases not matched to a gene: 8. The CDR3 length is 17 residues. CDR1 is ENHRY, CDR2 SYGVKD, per germline. The CDR3 DNA reads as TGTGCCATCAGATCGACAGGGGGTCCCGCGAACACCGGGGAGCTGTTTTTT. Translating gives CAIRSTGGPANTGELFF.

The chain is built from TRBV30 and TRBJ2-5; TRBD1 is a possible D gene (5 bases). The CDR3 length is 14 residues. The V end was cut by 2 bases, the J end by 7 bases, with 17 bases between. Germline V gene data show CDR1 as GTSNPN and CDR2 as SVGIG (reference sequence). The CDR3 nucleotides read TGTGCCTGGAGTCAGGACACCCCTTTTAGGACCCAGTACTTC. It yields the protein CAWSQDTPFRTQYF.

The rearrangement uses TRBV7-3 and TRBJ2-5, with 9 nucleotides matching TRBD2. V was pared by 2 bases and J by 1 base, with 2 bases of the junction left unmatched. The CDR3 has 15 residues. Germline CDR1 SGHTA, CDR2 FQGTGA. The CDR3 DNA reads TGTGCCAGCAGCTTAGCGGGAGGGGTCCAAGAGACCCAGTACTTC. This sequence encodes CASSLAGGVQETQYF.

This chain connects TRBV5-1 to TRBJ2-3; 8 bases agree with TRBD2. The trim removed 2 bases at V and 2 bases at J, leaving 4 bases unmatched. From germline, CDR1 is SGHRS and CDR2 YFSETQ. This CDR3 has 15 amino acids. The CDR3 DNA reads as TGCGCCAGCAGCTTAAGCGGGAGTCTCACAGATACGCAGTATTTT. As protein: CASSLSGSLTDTQYF. The whole variable domain, filled in from reference TRBV5-1 and TRBJ2-3, reads KAGVTQTPRYLIKTRGQQVTLSCSPISGHRSVSWYQQTPGQGLQFLFEYFSETQRNKGNFPGRFSGRQFSNSRSEMNVSTLELGDSALYLCASSLSGSLTDTQYFGPGTRLTVL.

CDR3 sequence (DNA): TGTGCCAGCAGTCTGATTGACCAGGCGTCCTACAATGAGCAGTTCTTC. This gives the protein CASSLIDQASYNEQFF. The V call is TRBV14, the J call TRBJ2-1; no clear D gene. With 6 bases removed from V and 1 base from J, the gap between germline ends came to 16 bases. The CDR3 runs 16 residues. CDR1 SGHDN and CDR2 FVKESK come from the germline V gene. Based on the CDR3 plus reference TRBV14 and TRBJ2-1, the full variable domain is EAGVTQFPSHSVIEKGQTVTLRCDPISGHDNLYWYRRVMGKEIKFLLHFVKESKQDESGMPNNRFLAERTGGTYSTLKVQPAELEDSGVYFCASSLIDQASYNEQFFGPGTRLTVL.

The rearrangement uses TRBV6-5 and TRBJ1-1; a weak D match, TRBD1 (6 bases). Trimming removed 8 bases from V and 4 bases from J, with 14 bases in between. This CDR3 contains 13 residues. Looked up from germline, CDR1 is MNHEY and CDR2 is SVGAGI. CDR3 DNA: TGTGCCAGCGACAGGACCCGAGGCACTGAAGCTTTCTTT. Translating gives CASDRTRGTEAFF.

The J gene is TRBJ2-1, the V gene TRBV6-1, with a possible D match to TRBD2 (5 bases). V was pared by 3 bases and J by 3 bases, with 21 bases between. The CDR3 spans 18 residues. The germline CDR1 and CDR2 sequences are MNHNS and SASEGT. As DNA, the CDR3 is TGTGCCAGCAGTGATAGACCCCCCATGGAGCGGATCTACAATGAGCAGTTCTTC. Translation gives CASSDRPPMERIYNEQFF.

This clone occurred once. The chain employs TRBV5-5 and TRBJ2-4; D gene uncertain. The germline CDR1 and CDR2 sequences are SGHKS and YYEKEE (reference sequence). The CDR3 has 14 residues. The V and J ends lost 2 bases and 0 bases respectively, with 6 bases between them. The CDR3 DNA is TGTGCCAGCAGCTTCGGAGTAGCCAAAAACATTCAGTACTTC. It translates to CASSFGVAKNIQYF.

The V and J genes are TRBV2 and TRBJ2-1, with 8 bases lining up with TRBD2. With V trimmed by 4 bases and J by 5 bases, 7 bases remained unmatched. From germline, CDR1 is SNHLY and CDR2 FYNNEI. This CDR3 comprises 15 residues. The CDR3 bases are TGTGCCAGCAGTGCTCAAGGACTAGCTGACAATGAGCAGTTCTTC. Translation: CASSAQGLADNEQFF.

The chain has TRBV2 and TRBJ1-2, with 7 bases lining up with TRBD1. With 0 bases clipped from V and 2 bases from J, the junction kept 3 bases outside the gene matches. Germline V gene sequence: CDR1 SNHLY, CDR2 FYNNEI. This CDR3 is built from 15 residues. CDR3 coding DNA: TGTGCCAGCAGTGAAGCGCCGACAGGGAACTATGGCTACACCTTC. As protein: CASSEAPTGNYGYTF. The variable domain in full, completed from reference TRBV2 and TRBJ1-2, reads EPEVTQTPSHQVTQMGQEVILRCVPISNHLYFYWYRQILGQKVEFLVSFYNNEISEKSEIFDDQFSVERPDGSNFTLKIRSTKLEDSAMYFCASSEAPTGNYGYTFGSGTRLTVV.

This sequence joins TRBV28 and TRBJ1-1, with 7 bases that match TRBD1. With 3 bases clipped from V and 6 bases from J, the junction kept 13 bases outside the gene matches. This CDR3 spans 16 amino acids. Germline CDR1 MDHEN, CDR2 SYDVKM. The CDR3 loop is CASSFPEKGARAEAFF. The CDR3 bases are TGTGCCAGCAGTTTCCCCGAGAAGGGGGCGAGGGCTGAAGCTTTCTTT.

The V call is TRBV11-2, the J call TRBJ2-7; 9 bases agree with TRBD1. The germline gives CDR1 SGHAT, CDR2 FQNNGV. This CDR3 contains 14 residues. Trimming cost V 1 base and J 4 bases; bases outside gene matches: 2. CDR3 loop: CASSLVGTGYEQYF. DNA for the CDR3: TGTGCCAGCAGCTTAGTCGGGACAGGGTACGAGCAGTACTTC.

This rearrangement joins TRBV5-6 to TRBJ1-6, with TRBD1 matching 7 bases. Germline lookup yields CDR1 SGHDT and CDR2 YYEEEE. V gave up 4 bases and J gave up 3 bases; unmatched junction bases: 13. This CDR3 spans 18 amino acids. CDR3 amino acids: CASSTSGTATGYNSPLHF. The DNA of the CDR3 is TGTGCCAGCAGCACCTCCGGGACAGCAACCGGCTATAATTCACCCCTCCACTTT. Based on the CDR3 plus reference TRBV5-6 and TRBJ1-6, the full variable domain is DAGVTQSPTHLIKTRGQQVTLRCSPKSGHDTVSWYQQALGQGPQFIFQYYEEEERQRGNFPDRFSGHQFPNYSSELNVNALLLGDSALYLCASSTSGTATGYNSPLHFGNGTRLTVT.

V usage is TRBV5-8 and J usage is TRBJ1-2; possibly TRBD1 for D (5 bases). The CDR3 sequence is 13 residues long. Between the trimmed V and J ends, which lost 7 bases and 4 bases, there was a span of 14 bases. Germline lookup yields CDR1 SGHTS and CDR2 YDEGEE. The CDR3 sequence: CASGDSIFYGYTF. The CDR3 DNA is TGTGCCAGCGGGGACTCCATATTCTATGGCTACACCTTC.

The V gene is TRBV28, the J gene TRBJ2-7, with D unresolved. Trimming pared 7 bases from V and 4 bases from J, leaving 8 bases between. There are 11 residues in the CDR3. Germline V gene lookup returns CDR1 MDHEN and CDR2 SYDVKM. This CDR3 is CASNYGYEQYF. The CDR3 region has the DNA TGTGCCAGCAACTATGGGTACGAGCAGTACTTC. The full variable domain, completed using reference TRBV28 and TRBJ2-7, is DVKVTQSSRYLVKRTGEKVFLECVQDMDHENMFWYRQDPGLGLRLIYFSYDVKMKEKGDIPEGYSVSREKKERFSLILESASTNQTSMYLCASNYGYEQYFGPGTRLTVT.

The chain uses TRBV19 and TRBJ2-4; 7 positions match TRBD1. Per the germline V gene, CDR1 is LNHDA and CDR2 is SQIVND (reference sequence). V was pared by 9 bases and J by 0 bases, with 8 bases of the junction left unmatched. There are 15 residues in the CDR3. CDR3 amino acids: CASSGTEKAKNIQYF. In DNA form, the CDR3 reads TGTGCCAGCTCCGGGACAGAGAAAGCCAAAAACATTCAGTACTTC.

The chain recombines TRBV6-6 with TRBJ1-5; 8 bases line up with TRBD1. Unmatched junction bases numbered 10, after V lost 5 bases and J lost 4 bases. Germline lookup yields CDR1 MNHNY and CDR2 SVGAGI (reference sequence). This CDR3 region has 16 residues. The DNA for the CDR3 is TGTGCCAGCAGTCCCTCCGGGACAGGCTGGAATCAGCCCCAGCATTTT. Amino acids: CASSPSGTGWNQPQHF.

The gene calls are TRBV28 and TRBJ1-2; D not resolved. CDR3 length: 14 residues. V lost 2 bases and J 6 bases, leaving 13 bases between the germline ends. The germline V gene has CDR1 MDHEN and CDR2 SYDVKM. In nucleotides, the CDR3 is TGTGCCAGCAGTTTACTCAGGAACCCTAATGGCTACACCTTC. It specifies CASSLLRNPNGYTF.

There are many counts of this clone. This chain connects TRBV3-1 (or the pseudogene TRBV3-2) to TRBJ2-7, with D hard to call. Germline V gives CDR1 LGHDT, CDR2 YNNKEL (reference sequence). V shed 1 base and J shed 6 bases, with 10 bases lying between them. The CDR3 contains 13 residues. CDR3 residues: CASSQGAVAEQYF. CDR3 DNA: TGTGCCAGCAGCCAAGGCGCCGTCGCCGAGCAGTACTTC.